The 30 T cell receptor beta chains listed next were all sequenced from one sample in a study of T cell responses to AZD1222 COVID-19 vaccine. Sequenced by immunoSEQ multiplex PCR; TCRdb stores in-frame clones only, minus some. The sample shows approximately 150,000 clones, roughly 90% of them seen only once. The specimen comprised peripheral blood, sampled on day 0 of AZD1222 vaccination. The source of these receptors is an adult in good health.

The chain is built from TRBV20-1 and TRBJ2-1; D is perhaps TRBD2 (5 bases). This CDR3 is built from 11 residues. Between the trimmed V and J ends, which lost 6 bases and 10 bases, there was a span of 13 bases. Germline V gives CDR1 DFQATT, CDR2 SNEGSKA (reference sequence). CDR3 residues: CSAPRGTEQFF. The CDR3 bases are TGCAGTGCCCCCCGGGGAACCGAGCAGTTCTTC.

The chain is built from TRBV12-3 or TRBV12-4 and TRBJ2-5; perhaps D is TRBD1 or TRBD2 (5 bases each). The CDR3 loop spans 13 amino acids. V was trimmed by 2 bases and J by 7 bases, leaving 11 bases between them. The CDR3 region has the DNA TGTGCCAGCAGTTTAAACCAGGGAGCGACCCAGTACTTC. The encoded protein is CASSLNQGATQYF.

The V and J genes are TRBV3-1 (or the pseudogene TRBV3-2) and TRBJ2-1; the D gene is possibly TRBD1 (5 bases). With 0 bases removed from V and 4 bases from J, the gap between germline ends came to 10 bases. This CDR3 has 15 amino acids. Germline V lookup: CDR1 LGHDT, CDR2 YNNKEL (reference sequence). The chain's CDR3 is CASSQDDRLYNEQFF. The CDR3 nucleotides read TGTGCCAGCAGCCAAGATGACAGATTGTACAATGAGCAGTTCTTC.

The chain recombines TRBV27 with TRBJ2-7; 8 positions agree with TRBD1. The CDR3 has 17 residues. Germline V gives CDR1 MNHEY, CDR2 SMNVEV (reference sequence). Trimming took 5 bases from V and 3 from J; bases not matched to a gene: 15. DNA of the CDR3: TGTGCCAGCAGTCCGAGGACAGGGACCCGAGATTACTACGAGCAGTACTTC. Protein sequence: CASSPRTGTRDYYEQYF.

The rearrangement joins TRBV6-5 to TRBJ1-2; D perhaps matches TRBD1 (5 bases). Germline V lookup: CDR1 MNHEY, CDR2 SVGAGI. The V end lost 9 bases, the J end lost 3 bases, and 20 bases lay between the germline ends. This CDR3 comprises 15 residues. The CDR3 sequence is CASGPAGEGYYGYTF. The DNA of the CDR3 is TGTGCCAGTGGGCCGGCGGGCGAGGGGTACTATGGCTACACCTTC.

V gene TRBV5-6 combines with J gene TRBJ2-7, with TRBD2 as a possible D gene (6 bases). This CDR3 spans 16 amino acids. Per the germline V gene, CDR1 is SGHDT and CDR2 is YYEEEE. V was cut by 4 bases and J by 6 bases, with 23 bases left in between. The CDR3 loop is CASSLGRAISASEQYF. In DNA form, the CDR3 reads TGTGCCAGCAGCCTCGGGAGAGCGATTTCGGCTTCCGAGCAGTACTTC.

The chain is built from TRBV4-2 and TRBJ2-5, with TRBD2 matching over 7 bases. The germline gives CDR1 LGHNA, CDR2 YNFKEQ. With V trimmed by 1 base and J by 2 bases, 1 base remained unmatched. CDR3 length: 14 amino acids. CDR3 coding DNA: TGTGCCAGCAGCCAAGGGGGGGGGCAAGAGACCCAGTACTTC. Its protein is CASSQGGGQETQYF.

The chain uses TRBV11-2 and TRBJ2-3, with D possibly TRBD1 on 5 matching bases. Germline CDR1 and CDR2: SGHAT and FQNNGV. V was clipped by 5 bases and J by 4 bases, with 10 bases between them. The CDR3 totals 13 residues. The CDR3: CASSPDRADTQYF. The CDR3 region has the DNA TGTGCCAGCAGCCCAGACAGAGCAGATACGCAGTATTTT.

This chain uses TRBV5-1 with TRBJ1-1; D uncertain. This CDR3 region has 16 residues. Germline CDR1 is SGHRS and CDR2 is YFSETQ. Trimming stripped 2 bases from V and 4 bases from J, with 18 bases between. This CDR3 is CASSLDRPPAVTEAFF. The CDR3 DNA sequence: TGCGCCAGCAGCTTAGATCGGCCTCCGGCAGTCACTGAAGCTTTCTTT.

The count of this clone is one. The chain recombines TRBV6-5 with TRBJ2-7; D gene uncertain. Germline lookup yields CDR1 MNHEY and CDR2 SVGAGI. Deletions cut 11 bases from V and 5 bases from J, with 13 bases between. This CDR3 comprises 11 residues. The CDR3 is CAASTWDEQYF. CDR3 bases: TGTGCCGCCTCGACCTGGGACGAGCAGTACTTC.

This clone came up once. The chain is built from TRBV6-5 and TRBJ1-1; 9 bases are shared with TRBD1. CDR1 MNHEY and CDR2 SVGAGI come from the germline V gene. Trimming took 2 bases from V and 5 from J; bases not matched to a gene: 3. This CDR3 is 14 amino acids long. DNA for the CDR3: TGTGCCAGCAGTTACAAGACAGGGGGGACTGAAGCTTTCTTT. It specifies CASSYKTGGTEAFF.

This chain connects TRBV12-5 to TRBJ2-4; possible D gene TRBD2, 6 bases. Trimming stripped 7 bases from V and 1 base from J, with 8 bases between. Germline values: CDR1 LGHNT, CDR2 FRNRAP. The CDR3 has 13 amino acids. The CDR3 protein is CASEEGAKNIQYF. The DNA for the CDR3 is TGTGCTAGTGAGGAGGGGGCCAAAAACATTCAGTACTTC.

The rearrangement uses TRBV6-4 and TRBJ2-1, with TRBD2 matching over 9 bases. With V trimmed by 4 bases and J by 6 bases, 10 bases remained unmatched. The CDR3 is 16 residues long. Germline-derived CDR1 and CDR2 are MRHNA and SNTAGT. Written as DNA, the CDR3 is TGTGCCAGCAGTGGATTAGCGGGAGCGGGTTTCAATGAGCAGTTCTTC. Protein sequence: CASSGLAGAGFNEQFF.

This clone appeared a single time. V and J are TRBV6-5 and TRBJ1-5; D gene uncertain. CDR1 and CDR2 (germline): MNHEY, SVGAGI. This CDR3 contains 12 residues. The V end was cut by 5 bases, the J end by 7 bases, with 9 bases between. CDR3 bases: TGTGCCAGCAGTAACGGTTTACAGCCCCAGCATTTT. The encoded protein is CASSNGLQPQHF.

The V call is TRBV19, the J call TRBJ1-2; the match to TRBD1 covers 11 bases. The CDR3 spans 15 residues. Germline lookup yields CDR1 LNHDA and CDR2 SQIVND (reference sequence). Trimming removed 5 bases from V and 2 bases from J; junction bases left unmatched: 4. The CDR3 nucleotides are TGTGCCAGTAGTGGAAGGACAGGGGGCAACTATGGCTACACCTTC. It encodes CASSGRTGGNYGYTF.

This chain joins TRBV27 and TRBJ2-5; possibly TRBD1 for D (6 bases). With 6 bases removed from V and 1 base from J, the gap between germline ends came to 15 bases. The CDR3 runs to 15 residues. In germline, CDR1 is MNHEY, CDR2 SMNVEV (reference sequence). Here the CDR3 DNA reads TGTGCCAGCAGGAAACGAGGGACAACCCAAGAGACCCAGTACTTC. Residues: CASRKRGTTQETQYF.

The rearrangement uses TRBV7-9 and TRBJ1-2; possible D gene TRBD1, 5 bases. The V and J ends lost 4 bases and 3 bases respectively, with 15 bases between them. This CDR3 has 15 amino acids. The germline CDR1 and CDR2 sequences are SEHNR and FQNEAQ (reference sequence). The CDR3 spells CASSSLSGFDYGYTF. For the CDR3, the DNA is TGTGCCAGCAGCTCACTCTCAGGGTTTGACTATGGCTACACCTTC.

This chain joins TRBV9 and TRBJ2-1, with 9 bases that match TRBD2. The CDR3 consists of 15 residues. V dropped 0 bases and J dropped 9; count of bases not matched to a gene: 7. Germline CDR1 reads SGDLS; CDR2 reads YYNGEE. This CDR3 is CASSVVAGGPFEQFF. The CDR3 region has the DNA TGTGCCAGCAGCGTAGTGGCGGGGGGGCCGTTTGAGCAGTTCTTC.

This CDR3 is CASSLVLAESYEQYF. CDR3 DNA sequence: TGTGCCAGCAGCTTAGTCCTAGCGGAGTCCTACGAGCAGTACTTC. V usage is TRBV7-8 and J usage is TRBJ2-7; the match to TRBD2 covers 7 bases. The trim removed 1 base at V and 1 base at J, leaving 4 bases unmatched. CDR1 and CDR2 (germline): SGHVS, FQNEAQ. The CDR3 runs to 15 residues.

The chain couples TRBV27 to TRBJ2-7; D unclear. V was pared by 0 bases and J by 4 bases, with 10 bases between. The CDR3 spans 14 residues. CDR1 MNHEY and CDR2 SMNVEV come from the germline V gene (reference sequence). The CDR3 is CASSLSALGYEQYF. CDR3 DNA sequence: TGTGCCAGCAGTTTATCGGCCCTCGGTTACGAGCAGTACTTC.

As DNA, the CDR3 is TGTGCCAGTAGTAACCTCCGGGACAGGGGCTATGGCTACACCTTC. Its translation is CASSNLRDRGYGYTF. The chain carries TRBV19 and TRBJ1-2; 10 positions agree with TRBD1. CDR1 LNHDA and CDR2 SQIVND come from the germline V gene (reference sequence). The CDR3 is made up of 15 amino acids. J lost 4 bases, V lost 4 bases, and 6 bases had no gene match.

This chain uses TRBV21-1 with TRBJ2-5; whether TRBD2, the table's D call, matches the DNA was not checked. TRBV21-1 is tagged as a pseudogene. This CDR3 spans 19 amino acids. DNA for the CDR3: TGTGCCAGCAGCGGGTCCCCCCCCTATCAGACTGTATTAAGGGAGACCCAGTACTTC. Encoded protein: CASSGSPPYQTVLRETQYF.

This chain's CDR3 is CASSSSTGTGVGQPQHF. The DNA for the CDR3 is TGTGCCAGTAGTTCGTCAACCGGGACAGGGGTAGGTCAGCCCCAGCATTTT. The chain links TRBV19 to TRBJ1-5; 10 bases are a match to TRBD1. V trimming: 5 bases; J trimming: 6 bases; junction bases outside the gene matches: 13. Germline V gives CDR1 LNHDA, CDR2 SQIVND (reference sequence). The CDR3 sequence is 17 residues long. Based on the CDR3 plus reference TRBV19 and TRBJ1-5, the full variable domain is DGGITQSPKYLFRKEGQNVTLSCEQNLNHDAMYWYRQDPGQGLRLIYYSQIVNDFQKGDIAEGYSVSREKKESFPLTVTSAQKNPTAFYLCASSSSTGTGVGQPQHFGDGTRLSIL.

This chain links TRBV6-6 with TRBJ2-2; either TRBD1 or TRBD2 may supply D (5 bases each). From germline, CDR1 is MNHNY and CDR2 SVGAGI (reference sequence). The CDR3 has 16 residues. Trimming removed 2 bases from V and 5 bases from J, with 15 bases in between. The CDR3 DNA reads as TGTGCCAGCAGTTACGGTACGGGGCGGATTACCGGGGAGCTGTTTTTT. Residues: CASSYGTGRITGELFF.

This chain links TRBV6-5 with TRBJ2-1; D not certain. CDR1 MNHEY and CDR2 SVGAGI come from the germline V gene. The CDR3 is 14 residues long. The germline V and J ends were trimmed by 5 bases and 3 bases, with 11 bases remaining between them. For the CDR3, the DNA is TGTGCCAGCAGTCCTAGACTGATCTACAATGAGCAGTTCTTC. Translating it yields CASSPRLIYNEQFF.

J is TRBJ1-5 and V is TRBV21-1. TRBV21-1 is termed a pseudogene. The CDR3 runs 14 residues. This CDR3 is CASSKIPVGQPQHF. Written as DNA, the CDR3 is TGTGCCAGCAGCAAAATCCCCGTAGGTCAGCCCCAGCATTTT.

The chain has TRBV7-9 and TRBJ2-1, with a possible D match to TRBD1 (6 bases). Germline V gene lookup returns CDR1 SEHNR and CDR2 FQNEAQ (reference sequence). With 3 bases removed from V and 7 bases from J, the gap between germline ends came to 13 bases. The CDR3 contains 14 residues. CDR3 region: CASSFNRVMNEQFF. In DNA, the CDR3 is TGTGCCAGCAGCTTTAACAGGGTCATGAATGAGCAGTTCTTC.

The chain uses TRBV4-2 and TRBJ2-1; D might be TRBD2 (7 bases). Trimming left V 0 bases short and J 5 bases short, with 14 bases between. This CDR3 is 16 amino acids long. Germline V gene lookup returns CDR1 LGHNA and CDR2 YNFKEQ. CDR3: CASSQEGRGADNEQFF. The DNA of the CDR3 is TGTGCCAGCAGCCAAGAGGGGAGGGGGGCAGACAATGAGCAGTTCTTC.

The CDR3 bases are TGTGCCAGCAGTTACTCAATTCATACAGGGAGAACTGAAGCTTTCTTT. Translation: CASSYSIHTGRTEAFF. The chain couples TRBV6-2 or TRBV6-3 to TRBJ1-1; weak D call: TRBD1 (6 bases). V lost 0 bases and J lost 5, with 16 bases in between. The germline CDR1 and CDR2 sequences are MNHEY and SVGEGT. The CDR3 totals 16 residues.

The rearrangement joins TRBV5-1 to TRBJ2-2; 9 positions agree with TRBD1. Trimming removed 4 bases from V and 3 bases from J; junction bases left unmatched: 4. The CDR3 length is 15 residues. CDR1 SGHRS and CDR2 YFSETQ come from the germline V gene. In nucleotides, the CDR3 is TGCGCCAGCAGCCCCCGGACAGGGGACACCGGGGAGCTGTTTTTT. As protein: CASSPRTGDTGELFF.